This TCR beta chain was identified during a study of a mutant IDH1 vaccine in newly diagnosed glioma. The time point was: week 35, safety follow-up. Every single dose of the vaccine, 300 ug of mutant IDH1 20-mer peptide, came with topical imiquimod. This CDR3 has 14 amino acids. CDR1 and CDR2 from the germline V gene are SGHRS and YFSETQ. The junction had 6 bases not matched to a gene; V was cut back by 4 bases and J by 4 bases. A word on this clone: The antigen is undetermined.

Method: immunoSEQ multiplex PCR; TCRdb's copy keeps in-frame clones and lacks some. Here the sample spans some 42,000 clones, roughly four fifths being singletons. The TCR was taken from a woman aged 50 to 65 with glioma. This rearrangement joins TRBV5-1 to TRBJ2-3; 7 bases agree with TRBD1. Here the sequenced sample was PBMCs, taken from a glioma patient whose treatment included an IDH1 peptide vaccine. CDR3 region: CASSQRQGPDTQYF. CDR3 nucleotide sequence: TGCGCCAGCAGCCAACGACAGGGACCAGATACGCAGTATTTT.